The clone carrying this TCR beta chain was counted only a few times. The target antigen is unknown. The data belong to a study of cytomegalovirus exposure and HLA in healthy donors. Amplification used 60 Vbeta primers and 13 Jbeta primers. In the original workflow: An analysis performed later counted around 86 million unique TCR beta chains (roughly 9.9 million of them shared). Clones were read by immunoSEQ multiplex PCR, and TCRdb kept only the in-frame ones, dropping some. That table supplies the V and J calls and clone size; D and trimming were determined from the DNA. This sample has 200,000 to 250,000 clones, with about 89% found just once. Trimming removed 4 bases from V and 8 bases from J; junction bases left unmatched: 8. This CDR3 has 15 amino acids. Germline CDR1 WNHNN, CDR2 SYGVQD (reference sequence). General study results and limits: Cytomegalovirus status was reportedly diagnosed by the classifier with high sensitivity and specificity.

The rearrangement uses TRBV10-1 and TRBJ2-1; TRBD2 matches at 10 bases. The sequence was collected from a woman younger than 35 in good health and CMV-seronegative. Sequenced input: PBMCs. DNA of the CDR3: TGCGCCAGCAGTGTTTCCAGCGGGGGGGCCTATGAGCAGTTCTTC. Translation gives CASSVSSGGAYEQFF.